The rows below give T cell receptor beta chains drawn from one sample of a study of CD4 and CD8 cells across lung adenocarcinoma regions. TCRdb re-analysed the PCR reads in MiXCR, keeping a single row per CDR3 protein. Of 20,000 to 25,000 distinct CDR3 sequences detected, under 70% appear once; the ten largest clones hold 27%. The source material was CD8+ T cells from the center of a lung tumor. Receptors originate from a female donor with lung adenocarcinoma. The CD4 and CD8 labels of this study may be unreliable. Each CDR3 is given with its conserved first and last residue. D genes are given only for firm matches. Clone size is stated in some rows and not others, as once, few, many or a class when expanded.

D	V	size	J	CDR3	DNA
TRBD2	TRBV20-1	-	TRBJ2-1	CSASRAGGPNEQFF	TGCAGTGCTAGCAGGGCGGGAGGGCCCAATGAGCAGTTCTTC
-	TRBV4-2	few	TRBJ2-1	CASSQAPGGQFF	TGTGCCAGCAGCCAAGCACCGGGCGGACAGTTCTTC
TRBD1	TRBV6-1	many	TRBJ2-3	CASSRTGGSDTQYF	TGTGCCAGCAGCCGGACAGGGGGATCAGATACGCAGTATTTT
TRBD1	TRBV27	medium-sized	TRBJ2-7	CASSTWDRVSEQYF	TGTGCCAGCAGTACATGGGACAGGGTCTCTGAGCAGTACTTC
-	TRBV20-1	many	TRBJ2-4	CSASGIGGQGAKNIQYF	TGCAGTGCTTCCGGGATCGGAGGGCAAGGGGCCAAAAACATTCAGTACTTC
TRBD2	TRBV6-1	-	TRBJ2-5	CASSGLGGSFQETQYF	TGTGCCAGCAGTGGGCTGGGGGGGTCCTTTCAAGAGACCCAGTACTTC
-	TRBV27	-	TRBJ2-5	CGGSFGGRDQKTQYF	TGTGGCGGGAGTTTCGGGGGCCGTGACCAAAAGACCCAGTACTTC
-	TRBV4-1	many	TRBJ2-7	CASSQGQSSYEQYF	TGCGCCAGCAGCCAAGGACAGAGCTCCTACGAGCAGTACTTC
TRBD1	TRBV27	medium-sized	TRBJ2-1	CASRGQGYNEQFF	TGTGCCAGCAGAGGACAGGGATACAATGAGCAGTTCTTC
TRBD2	TRBV6-1	-	TRBJ2-1	CASTSFYSGSPNNEQFF	TGTGCCAGCACAAGTTTTTATAGCGGGAGTCCGAACAATGAGCAGTTCTTC
-	TRBV6-2/TRBV6-3	-	TRBJ2-5	CASQGRSQETQYF	TGTGCCAGCCAGGGACGGTCCCAAGAGACCCAGTACTTC
-	TRBV10-2	-	TRBJ2-1	CASSAGFRWDEQFF	TGCGCCAGCAGTGCGGGCTTCCGTTGGGATGAGCAGTTCTTC
TRBD1	TRBV11-2	once	TRBJ2-1	CASSLISQGASNEQFF	TGTGCCAGCAGCTTGATATCTCAGGGGGCGAGCAATGAGCAGTTCTTC
-	TRBV10-3	-	TRBJ2-5	CAIGEGGGDPETQYF	TGTGCCATCGGTGAGGGGGGCGGGGACCCAGAGACGCAGTACTTT
TRBD1	TRBV14	medium-sized	TRBJ2-7	CASSGQGLTYEQYF	TGTGCCAGCAGCGGACAGGGACTTACCTACGAGCAGTACTTC
-	TRBV12-3/TRBV12-4	-	TRBJ2-1	CASSPRGGHETQFF	TGTGCCAGCAGTCCCCGTGGGGGTCACGAGACCCAGTTCTTC
-	TRBV10-3	-	TRBJ2-5	CAGSGSRDQDTQYF	TGTGCGGGGAGCGGCTCGCGTGACCAGGATACCCAGTACTTC
TRBD2	TRBV6-1	-	TRBJ2-7	CASSSGGAYNEQYF	TGTGCCAGCAGTAGCGGGGGGGCCTACAATGAGCAGTACTTC
TRBD1	TRBV6-1	many	TRBJ2-7	CASRAGGPYEQYF	TGTGCCAGCAGGGCAGGGGGCCCCTACGAGCAGTACTTC
-	TRBV7-2	-	TRBJ2-5	CASSPQGRGETQYF	TGTGCCAGCAGCCCGCAGGGGCGGGGAGAGACCCAGTACTTC
-	TRBV11-3	once	TRBJ2-3	CATGLLAKDIQYF	TGTGCCACGGGGCTGTTAGCCAAAGACATTCAGTATTTT
TRBD2	TRBV6-1	-	TRBJ2-5	CASRKGLAEETQYF	TGTGCCAGCCGGAAAGGACTAGCGGAAGAGACCCAGTACTTC
TRBD2	TRBV27	-	TRBJ2-5	CASSPGRAFKDTQYF	TGTGCCAGCAGTCCGGGGAGGGCCTTCAAAGATACCCAGTACTTC
-	TRBV6-5	-	TRBJ2-7	CASSYSPGSYEQYF	TGTGCCAGCAGTTACTCCCCCGGCTCCTACGAGCAGTACTTC
-	TRBV4-1	few	TRBJ2-1	CASSQVAHEQFF	TGCGCCAGCAGCCAAGTTGCCCATGAGCAGTTCTTC
-	TRBV10-3	few	TRBJ1-5	CAISEQSRQPQHF	TGTGCCATCAGTGAGCAATCCCGGCAGCCCCAGCATTTT
-	TRBV6-5	many	TRBJ2-5	CASRRASSGETQYF	TGTGCCAGCAGGCGGGCCTCATCGGGAGAGACCCAGTACTTC
-	TRBV5-1	few	TRBJ2-6	CASSLRGPAGANVLTF	TGCGCCAGCAGCTTAAGGGGACCCGCTGGGGCCAACGTCCTGACTTTC
-	TRBV27	-	TRBJ2-3	CAGGAPDTQYF	TGTGCCGGCGGTGCTCCAGATACCCAGTATTTT
TRBD2	TRBV4-1	-	TRBJ2-1	CASSQDLGLAGDNEQFF	TGCGCCAGCAGCCAAGATCTCGGACTAGCGGGAGACAATGAGCAGTTCTTC
-	TRBV7-2	medium-sized	TRBJ2-5	CASSLFTGTETQYF	TGTGCCAGCAGCTTATTTACCGGGACAGAGACCCAGTACTTC
-	TRBV20-1	few	TRBJ2-2	CSAPRAGAVGELFF	TGCAGTGCCCCGAGGGCAGGGGCGGTCGGGGAGCTGTTTTTT
-	TRBV6-1	many	TRBJ1-4	CASSPSRGEKLFF	TGTGCCAGCAGTCCGTCGCGGGGGGAAAAACTGTTTTTT
-	TRBV4-1	once	TRBJ2-3	CASAGFWGQRDTQYF	TGCGCCAGTGCAGGGTTTTGGGGGCAAAGGGATACGCAGTATTTT
TRBD2	TRBV5-1	-	TRBJ2-2	CASSSQRGTNTGELFF	TGCGCCAGCAGCTCCCAGCGGGGGACGAACACCGGGGAGCTGTTTTTT
-	TRBV6-1	-	TRBJ2-3	CASSEFAGASTDTQYF	TGTGCCAGCAGTGAATTTGCGGGCGCAAGCACAGATACGCAGTATTTT
-	TRBV6-1	-	TRBJ1-1	CASSAGVSEAFF	TGTGCCAGCAGCGCAGGGGTGTCTGAAGCTTTCTTT
TRBD1	TRBV6-5	-	TRBJ1-2	CASSTDRDYGYTF	TGTGCCAGCAGTACCGACAGGGACTATGGCTACACCTTC
TRBD1	TRBV10-1	medium-sized	TRBJ2-3	CASSGTVTDTQYF	TGCGCCAGCAGCGGGACAGTCACAGATACGCAGTATTTT
-	TRBV27	-	TRBJ2-7	CGGGQGGGDKETQYF	TGTGGCGGGGGGCAGGGGGGAGGAGACAAAGAGACGCAGTACTTC
TRBD2	TRBV6-1	-	TRBJ2-7	CASSVEAGGAKDTQYF	TGTGCCAGCAGCGTCGAGGCGGGAGGAGCCAAAGATACGCAGTACTTC
-	TRBV4-1	-	TRBJ2-7	CASSQQGRIGYEQYF	TGCGCCAGCAGTCAGCAGGGCCGCATCGGCTACGAGCAGTACTTC
-	TRBV27	-	TRBJ1-3	CASSLRSPYSGNTIYF	TGTGCCAGCAGTTTACGTAGCCCGTACTCTGGAAACACCATATATTTT
-	TRBV6-1	-	TRBJ1-4	CASHGGTNEKLFF	TGTGCCAGCCACGGGGGAACTAATGAAAAACTGTTTTTT
TRBD2	TRBV27	once	TRBJ2-7	CASRSGGGGTYEQYF	TGTGCCAGCAGGTCGGGAGGAGGAGGGACCTACGAGCAGTACTTC
-	TRBV20-1	many	TRBJ2-2	CSVGTNIRGGELFF	TGCAGTGTAGGGACAAATATCCGGGGCGGGGAGCTGTTTTTT
-	TRBV6-5	many	TRBJ1-1	CASSLTEPGYTEAFF	TGTGCCAGCAGTTTAACCGAACCAGGGTACACTGAAGCTTTCTTT
-	TRBV27	-	TRBJ2-3	CATRRGLQGANTGAQYF	TGTGCCACTCGGCGGGGCCTACAGGGTGCGAACACCGGGGCGCAGTATTTT
-	TRBV27	-	TRBJ2-3	CGGGAQDTQYF	TGTGGGGGCGGTGCTCAAGATACGCAGTATTTT
TRBD1	TRBV12-3/TRBV12-4	-	TRBJ1-1	CASSWMGTAEAFF	TGTGCCAGCAGTTGGATGGGGACAGCCGAAGCTTTCTTT
TRBD1	TRBV6-1	-	TRBJ2-4	CRGRGLRAKNTQYF	TGCCGCGGCAGGGGGCTGAGGGCCAAAAATACGCAGTACTTC
TRBD1	TRBV6-1	-	TRBJ2-3	CASSESQGVSTGALYF	TGTGCCAGCAGTGAAAGCCAGGGAGTGAGCACAGGGGCGCTGTATTTT
-	TRBV6-1	-	TRBJ1-4	CASSEPWKLFF	TGTGCCAGCAGTGAGCCGTGGAAACTGTTTTTT
TRBD1	TRBV7-2	few	TRBJ2-5	CASSLDAGGETQYF	TGTGCCAGCAGCTTAGATGCAGGGGGAGAGACCCAGTACTTC
TRBD2	TRBV24-1	-	TRBJ2-1	CATSDSLAGSSYNEQFF	TGTGCCACCAGTGATTCACTAGCGGGGAGCTCCTACAATGAGCAGTTCTTC
-	TRBV10-2	-	TRBJ2-5	CAGGTAGRDQETQYF	TGCGCCGGGGGTACGGCGGGCCGGGACCAAGAGACCCAGTACTTC